This TCR beta chain was obtained from a study of human T cells and chemical hapten exposure. The CDR3 totals 12 residues. The germline CDR1 and CDR2 sequences are MNHEY and SVGAGI. The trim removed 8 bases at V and 8 bases at J, leaving 8 bases unmatched. Documented time point: pre-sensitization, week 0. This sample's treatment: therapeutic diphenylcyclopropenone sensitization with weekly scalp DPC. Original analysis: Samples held a median of roughly 100,000 TCRs, range roughly 20,000–750,000. TCRdb re-derived calls from the RACE reads in MiXCR, one entry per CDR3 protein. In this record, the V and J calls reflect TCRdb's handling and not the investigators' own analysis. The sample gives 380,000 or so distinct CDR3 sequences, approximately 5% of which show up once; around 8% is in the top ten. This clonotype was seen many times.

The chain recombines TRBV6-5 with TRBJ1-2, with 7 bases lining up with TRBD1. The TCR originated in a woman younger than 30 with alopecia areata. Some clones in this sample may be carry-over from other donors' samples. Sequences were derived from whole blood, sampled in connection with sensitization to the hapten diphenylcyclopropenone (DPC). CDR3 coding DNA: TGTGCCAGCCACAGGGGCGTAGAAGGCTACACCTTC. This sequence encodes CASHRGVEGYTF.